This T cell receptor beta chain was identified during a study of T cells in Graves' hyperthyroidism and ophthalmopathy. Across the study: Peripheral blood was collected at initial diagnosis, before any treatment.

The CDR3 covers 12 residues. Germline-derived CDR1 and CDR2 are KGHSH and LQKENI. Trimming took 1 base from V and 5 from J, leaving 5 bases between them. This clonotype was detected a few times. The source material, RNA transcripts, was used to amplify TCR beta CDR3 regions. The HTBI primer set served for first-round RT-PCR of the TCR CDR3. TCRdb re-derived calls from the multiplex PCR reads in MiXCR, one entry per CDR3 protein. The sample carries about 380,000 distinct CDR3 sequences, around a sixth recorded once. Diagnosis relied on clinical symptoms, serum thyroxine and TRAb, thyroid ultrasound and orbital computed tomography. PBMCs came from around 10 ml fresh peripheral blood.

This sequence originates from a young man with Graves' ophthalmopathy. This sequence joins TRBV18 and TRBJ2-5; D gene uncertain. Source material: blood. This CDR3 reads CASSPQTETQYF. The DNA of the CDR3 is TGTGCCAGCTCACCACAAACGGAGACCCAGTACTTC.